Listed below are T cell receptor beta chains from one sample, sequenced in a study of blood T cell repertoires in COVID-19. Generated by immunoSEQ multiplex PCR, the TCRdb table keeps only in-frame clones and is missing some. The data hold about 180,000 clones, with roughly 82% observed a single time. Sequenced input: peripheral blood. The receptor set was obtained from a woman in her 70s with acute or convalescent COVID-19. Both conserved end residues are part of each CDR3. A D gene is named only where the DNA matches it firmly. Size tells how often a clone was seen (once, few, many) or the class of an expanded clone, and some rows leave it out.

clone size	D gene	V gene	J gene	CDR3 protein	CDR3 DNA
few	-	TRBV6-5	TRBJ1-4	CASNPDSGREKLFF	TGTGCCAGCAACCCGGACAGCGGGAGGGAAAAACTGTTTTTT
-	-	TRBV4-3	TRBJ1-3	CASSPRREGGNTIYF	TGCGCCAGCAGCCCCCGTCGGGAAGGTGGAAACACCATATATTTT
once	-	TRBV5-6	TRBJ1-4	CASSLGQTNEKLFF	TGTGCCAGCAGCTTGGGACAAACTAATGAAAAACTGTTTTTT
-	-	TRBV5-8	TRBJ2-1	CASSLGGGSLYEQFF	TGTGCCAGCAGCTTGGGGGGGGGCTCCCTCTATGAGCAGTTCTTC
-	-	TRBV9	TRBJ2-5	CASSVGTGQETQYF	TGTGCCAGCAGCGTAGGGACGGGGCAAGAGACCCAGTACTTC
-	TRBD1	TRBV30	TRBJ1-1	CAKDRLNTEAFF	TGTGCTAAGGACAGGTTGAACACTGAAGCTTTCTTT
-	TRBD1	TRBV18	TRBJ2-2	CASSISRTGGSGELFF	TGTGCCAGCTCCATAAGTCGGACAGGGGGCTCCGGGGAGCTGTTTTTT
-	TRBD1	TRBV5-1	TRBJ1-2	CASSQAWGDSDGYTF	TGCGCCAGCAGCCAGGCCTGGGGGGACAGCGATGGCTACACCTTC
-	-	TRBV30	TRBJ1-1	CACEPGHGNTEAFF	TGTGCCTGCGAACCGGGACACGGGAACACTGAAGCTTTCTTT
-	TRBD1	TRBV5-5	TRBJ2-3	CASSFTGVTDTQYF	TGTGCCAGCAGCTTTACAGGGGTGACAGATACGCAGTATTTT
-	TRBD2	TRBV11-1	TRBJ2-2	CASRRGATTGELFF	TGTGCCTCCCGGCGGGGGGCCACCACCGGGGAGCTGTTTTTT
-	-	TRBV11-3	TRBJ2-7	CASSLVVGRKLSSYEQYF	TGTGCCAGCAGCTTAGTAGTAGGGAGGAAACTTAGCTCCTACGAGCAGTACTTC
-	TRBD2	TRBV7-2	TRBJ2-1	CASSLAFSGRGVYNEQFF	TGTGCCAGCAGCTTAGCTTTTAGCGGGAGAGGGGTTTACAATGAGCAGTTCTTC
-	TRBD1	TRBV30	TRBJ1-4	CAWSVPGTGVEKLFF	TGTGCCTGGAGCGTCCCCGGGACAGGGGTTGAAAAACTGTTTTTT
few	-	TRBV11-2	TRBJ2-3	CASSFSRGTSTDTQYF	TGTGCCAGCAGCTTCAGCAGGGGGACTAGCACAGATACGCAGTATTTT
-	-	TRBV15	TRBJ2-5	CATSSRQGRAETQYF	TGTGCCACCAGCAGTCGCCAGGGGCGGGCTGAGACCCAGTACTTC
-	TRBD2	TRBV7-2	TRBJ2-1	CASSLSPGLAWNEQFF	TGTGCCAGCAGCTTATCCCCGGGACTAGCGTGGAATGAGCAGTTCTTC
-	-	TRBV27	TRBJ1-1	CASSLVASQYTEAFF	TGTGCCAGCAGTTTGGTAGCCAGTCAGTACACTGAAGCTTTCTTT
-	TRBD1	TRBV6-5	TRBJ1-6	CASIGRGQPNSPLHF	TGTGCCAGCATTGGGCGGGGACAGCCTAATTCACCCCTCCACTTT
-	TRBD1	TRBV7-9	TRBJ1-2	CASSLEWDRWGYTF	TGTGCCAGCAGCTTAGAATGGGACAGATGGGGCTACACCTTC
-	-	TRBV5-1	TRBJ2-5	CASSLVEKTQYF	TGCGCCAGCAGCTTGGTGGAGAAAACCCAGTACTTC
-	-	TRBV23-1	TRBJ1-5	CASTAQCGQRDQPQHF	TGCGCCAGCACTGCCCAATGTGGACAGAGGGATCAGCCCCAGCATTTT
-	TRBD2	TRBV7-9	TRBJ2-3	CASSLVGLAGFTDTQYF	TGTGCCAGCAGCTTAGTGGGCCTAGCGGGATTCACAGATACGCAGTATTTT
-	-	TRBV30	TRBJ2-7	CAWTSSDRTYEQYF	TGTGCCTGGACCAGTAGTGACAGAACCTACGAGCAGTACTTC
-	-	TRBV28	TRBJ1-1	CASSLMENEAFF	TGTGCCAGCAGTTTAATGGAGAATGAAGCTTTCTTT
few	TRBD1	TRBV18	TRBJ1-4	CASSPIQGVVEKLFF	TGTGCCAGCTCACCAATCCAGGGGGTAGTTGAAAAACTGTTTTTT
-	-	TRBV2	TRBJ1-5	CAGDYYLQGQRQPQHF	TGTGCCGGCGATTATTATCTTCAGGGGCAAAGACAGCCCCAGCATTTT
few	TRBD1	TRBV29-1	TRBJ2-7	CSVPGQPPYEQYF	TGCAGCGTGCCGGGACAGCCACCCTACGAGCAGTACTTC
-	-	TRBV28	TRBJ1-1	CASSRVSNAFF	TGTGCCAGCAGCCGGGTATCAAATGCTTTCTTT
-	-	TRBV15	TRBJ1-4	CATSRDRVREKLFF	TGTGCCACCAGCAGAGATCGGGTCCGGGAAAAACTGTTTTTT